These 10 T cell receptor beta chains came from one sample sequenced in a study of T cells in Graves' hyperthyroidism and ophthalmopathy. RNA transcripts provided the source from which TCR beta CDR3 regions were amplified. The HTBI primer set served for first-round RT-PCR of the TCR CDR3. Each CDR3 protein is one row after TCRdb ran MiXCR on the multiplex PCR reads. The sample holds roughly 500,000 distinct CDR3 sequences, less than 25% seen once. Sequenced sample: blood. The receptors derive from a woman aged 25-40 years with Graves' ophthalmopathy.

The V and J genes are TRBV11-2 and TRBJ1-1; TRBD1 might be the D (5 bases). The V end was cut by 5 bases, the J end by 6 bases, with 16 bases between. This CDR3 region has 14 residues. Germline V lookup: CDR1 SGHAT, CDR2 FQNNGV. Here the CDR3 reads CASSPDGGSAEAFF. The CDR3 DNA follows: TGTGCCAGCAGCCCAGATGGGGGAAGCGCTGAAGCTTTCTTT.

This clonotype was recorded at least ten times. The rearrangement links TRBV5-6 to TRBJ1-1; 8 nucleotides line up with TRBD1. Germline CDR1 is SGHDT and CDR2 is YYEEEE. V lost 4 bases to trimming and J lost 0 bases; unmatched junction nucleotides: 5. There are 15 residues in the CDR3. CDR3 DNA: TGTGCCAGCAGCACCACGACAGGGGTGAACACTGAAGCTTTCTTT. Protein product: CASSTTTGVNTEAFF.

This clonotype showed up many times. The chain carries TRBV30 and TRBJ1-1; no firm D call. V was pared by 0 bases and J by 2 bases, with 7 bases between. Germline V gene data show CDR1 as GTSNPN and CDR2 as SVGIG (reference sequence). This CDR3 is 13 amino acids long. The chain's CDR3 is CAWSVLTNTEAFF. DNA for the CDR3: TGTGCCTGGAGTGTACTAACAAACACTGAAGCTTTCTTT.

Remarks on this clonotype: A read error is possible here, since a much larger clone lies one base away. This chain links TRBV12-3 or TRBV12-4 with TRBJ2-2, with D possibly TRBD2 on 6 matching bases. The CDR3 has 15 amino acids. CDR3 nucleotide sequence: TGTGCCAGCAGTTTAGCGCGGCGGGGCACCGGGGAGCTGTGTTTT. The encoded protein is CASSLARRGTGELCF.

This clonotype appeared many times. The V call is TRBV12-3 or TRBV12-4, the J call TRBJ1-2; D call uncertain. Trimming left V 2 bases short and J 5 bases short, with 9 bases between. This CDR3 has 13 residues. CDR3 sequence (DNA): TGTGCCAGCAGTTTAAGCCTGAGGTATGGCTACACCTTC. Protein sequence: CASSLSLRYGYTF.

This clonotype was seen at least ten times. The genes are TRBV6-5 and TRBJ2-2, with TRBD2 matching over 12 bases. The CDR3 loop spans 15 amino acids. The V segment lost 4 bases and the J segment 4 bases; nucleotides outside the gene matches: 1. Germline loops: CDR1 MNHEY, CDR2 SVGAGI. The CDR3 DNA follows: TGTGCCAGCAGTTGGACTAGCGGGGTCACCGGGGAGCTGTTTTTT. As protein: CASSWTSGVTGELFF.

This clonotype was detected many times. The chain combines TRBV7-8 with TRBJ2-7; D remains ambiguous. The V and J ends lost 7 bases and 0 bases respectively, with 19 bases between them. Germline V gene lookup returns CDR1 SGHVS and CDR2 FQNEAQ. CDR3 length: 16 residues. The chain's CDR3 is CASTHLGDPSSYEQYF. DNA for the CDR3: TGTGCCAGCACCCACCTGGGCGACCCGAGCTCCTACGAGCAGTACTTC.

This clonotype has ten or more counts. This chain uses TRBV10-1 with TRBJ2-5; a weak D match, TRBD1 (6 bases). The CDR3 length is 13 residues. Trimming stripped 2 bases from V and 4 bases from J, with 8 bases between. CDR1 is WNHNN and CDR2 is SYGVQD in the germline V gene (reference sequence). DNA of the CDR3: TGCGCCAGCAGTGAGGGGGGCGGAGAGACCCAGTACTTC. It specifies CASSEGGGETQYF.

The V and J genes are TRBV6-1 and TRBJ1-1; the D is unclear. Trimming took off 3 bases at V and 3 bases at J, with 11 bases between the two ends. Germline values: CDR1 MNHNS, CDR2 SASEGT. CDR3 length equals 14 residues. In nucleotides, the CDR3 is TGTGCCAGCAGTGAGTTACAGAAGTACACTGAAGCTTTCTTT. It translates to CASSELQKYTEAFF.

This clonotype was seen ten or more times. The chain links TRBV7-2 to TRBJ1-2, with D unresolved. V shed 1 base and J shed 5 bases, with 5 bases lying between them. Germline lookup yields CDR1 SGHTA and CDR2 FQGNSA. This CDR3 comprises 12 residues. The DNA of the CDR3 is TGTGCCAGCAGCTTAGAGTGGTATGGCTACACCTTC. Its protein is CASSLEWYGYTF.